This TCR beta chain was captured in a study of siplizumab effects on memory and regulatory T cells (dated by TCRdb to between 2019 and 2020). For the wider study: The study examined how the anti-CD2 antibody siplizumab affects alloreactive T-cell subsets in allogeneic mixed lymphocyte reactions built from human PBMCs. The paper's findings and limits, for the study overall: Unstimulated naive T cells appeared to be more diverse than memory T cells, and naive cells seemed to make a substantial contribution to the alloresponse. About 75-96% of proliferating CD4+ or CD8+ clones could not be given a naive or memory phenotype. In reactions with siplizumab, an average of 68.8% of mappable alloreactive CD4+ clones were Treg-derived, compared with roughly 26% in control reactions. No functional confirmation was obtained for the suppressive function of proliferating Tregs from siplizumab cultures. Because sequences at frequencies below about 10^-5 were poorly captured, only a minor fraction of alloreactive clones could be mapped back to unstimulated subsets. Siplizumab significantly lowered the cumulative frequency of alloreactive sequences that could be traced to unstimulated CD4+ memory T cells.

This clone was picked up one time. Its antigen target is currently unknown. Per-nucleotide qualities are absent, and no much larger clonotype sits a single base away. From cysteine to phenylalanine, the CDR3 is 13 amino acids long. The read is trimmed to its CDR3 DNA, 39 bases read in frame from base 1. V gives up 3 bases and J gives up 1 base, and the segment between their germline ends measures 10 bases. Via the germline V gene, CDR1 is SQVTM and CDR2 ANQGSEA. Library creation used the immunoSEQ multiplex PCR assay. The deep sequencing platform assayed about 10^5 TCR templates per sample. Genomic DNA extracted from sorted T cells was used for TCRbeta CDR3 sequencing. In the paper's pipeline: The R programming language was used for clonal analysis of TCRbeta CDR3 data. Alloreactive CD4+ and CD8+ clones were identified by comparing unstimulated samples to CFSE-low samples taken after the reaction. Alloreactive CD4+ clones were assigned to regulatory or non-regulatory origin by matching sequences to sorted unstimulated Treg and non-Treg repertoires. This immuneACCESS table, as held by TCRdb, lists in-frame sequences with V and J called but not all clones. Of the missing ones, under half trace to an unresolved V gene in checked studies; the others have no known cause. The V and J calls and clone size were taken over from that table, and D and trimming were inferred from the DNA. Counted in this sample were 110,000 or so clones; 92% of them appeared once. The ten largest clones add up to about 0.78% of the sample.

Sorted unstimulated T cells, along with proliferating T cells recovered from mixed lymphocyte reactions, underwent TCRbeta CDR3 sequencing. Fresh whole blood from about 11 HLA-typed healthy donors was used as the source from which PBMCs were isolated. To map where alloreactive clones came from, unstimulated CD4+ regulatory T cells were FACS-sorted. The receptor's source is a human donor in good health. Sequencing was done on a sample of Tregs sorted from blood. The chain is encoded by TRBV29-1 joined to TRBJ2-7; the D segment cannot be called with confidence. CDR3 loop: CSVEIGRSYEQYF. The DNA sequence follows: TGCAGCGTTGAGATCGGAAGATCCTACGAGCAGTACTTC.